One sample yielded the 25 T cell receptor beta chains listed below, sequenced in a study of T cells in women clearing cervical HPV infection. TCRdb keeps only in-frame clones here, not all; method: immunoSEQ multiplex PCR. Its clone listing holds some 32,000 clones. Sample: blood buffy coat. Receptors were obtained from a woman between 18 and 70 years old with a cervical HPV16 infection that either progressed to CIN3+ or cleared (not recorded which).

As concerns this clone: The read comes to an end 3 residues before the CDR3 does, leaving the germline J gene to fill in the end. This sequence joins TRBV5-1 and TRBJ2-1, with unresolved D. Germline V CDR1 and CDR2: SGHRS, YFSETQ. V was shortened by 6 bases and J by 6 bases, with 19 bases between the two germline ends. The CDR3 sequence is 15 residues long. Here the CDR3 reads CASTDPGSTLNEQFF. The sequenced CDR3 bases are TGCGCCAGCACTGACCCCGGGTCCACCCTCAATGAG.

About this clone itself: The sequence runs out 3 residues before the end of the CDR3; the remainder is reconstructed from the germline J gene. Other DNA sequences of this sample code for an identical CDR3. The rearrangement joins TRBV20-1 to TRBJ1-2; D perhaps matches TRBD1 (6 bases). The germline CDR1 and CDR2 sequences are DFQATT and SNEGSKA (reference sequence). The CDR3 covers 13 residues. The CDR3 loop reads CSATPSGHRAYTF. The DNA read from the CDR3 is TGCAGTGCTACCCCATCTGGTCACAGGGCT.

As concerns this clone: The sequenced fragment ends 3 residues before the CDR3 boundary, so the rest is inferred from the germline J gene. V usage is TRBV7-6 and J usage is TRBJ2-1; 12 nucleotides line up with TRBD2. This CDR3 contains 15 residues. Germline V CDR1 and CDR2: SGHVS, FNYEAQ. With 5 bases clipped from V and 9 bases from J, the junction kept 8 bases outside the gene matches. Incomplete CDR3 DNA: TGTGCCAGCAGCCCCCGACTAGCGGGGGATCGTGAG. This sequence encodes CASSPRLAGDRE. The full CDR3 protein is CASSPRLAGDREQFF.

Remarks on this clone: The read ends 3 residues before the CDR3 terminus; that terminus is restored from the germline J gene. The sample carries other DNA sequences with the same CDR3. The chain links TRBV20-1 to TRBJ1-3; tentatively, D is TRBD1 (6 bases). Germline V gene lookup returns CDR1 DFQATT and CDR2 SNEGSKA (reference sequence). The V end was cut by 6 bases, the J end by 6 bases, with 18 bases between. This CDR3 is 14 amino acids long. The sequenced CDR3 bases are TGCAGTGCGGAGAACAGGGACGTCGCAAACACC. Its protein product is CSAENRDVANT. The CDR3 reads in full as CSAENRDVANTIYF.

In regard to this clone: The CDR3 extends 3 residues past the end of the read, so its final part is completed from the germline J gene. This chain links TRBV20-1 with TRBJ1-2, with 7 bases matching TRBD1. CDR1 is DFQATT and CDR2 is SNEGSKA in the germline V gene (reference sequence). Trimming took 6 bases from V and 0 from J; bases not matched to a gene: 1. CDR3 size: 12 residues. The CDR3 loop is CSAGTANYGYTF. Incomplete CDR3 DNA: TGCAGTGCGGGGACAGCTAACTATGGC.

On this clone: Read sequence stops 3 residues before the CDR3 end, and the germline J gene provides the missing end. The rearrangement joins TRBV30 to TRBJ1-2; 7 nucleotides align to TRBD1. Trimming at V came to 2 bases and at J to 6 bases, leaving 3 bases not matched to a gene. CDR3 size: 12 residues. The germline CDR1 and CDR2 sequences are GTSNPN and SVGIG (reference sequence). The CDR3 bases that were read are TGTGCCTGGAGTTCGACAGGGCATGGC. The encoded protein is CAWSSTGHG. The whole CDR3 protein reads CAWSSTGHGYTF.

As concerns this clone: From the germline J gene comes the end of the CDR3, since the read stops 3 residues before it. The chain links TRBV2 to TRBJ1-5, with 7 bases that match TRBD1. This CDR3 spans 13 amino acids. The V and J ends lost 7 bases and 0 bases, in that order; junction bases with no gene match: 0. CDR1 is SNHLY, CDR2 FYNNEI, per germline. CDR3 bases read: TGTGCCAGCAACAGGGGTAGCAATCAGCCC. Translated: CASNRGSNQP. The whole CDR3 sequence reads CASNRGSNQPQHF. The variable domain in full, with the rest retrieved from reference TRBV2 and TRBJ1-5, is EPEVTQTPSHQVTQMGQEVILRCVPISNHLYFYWYRQILGQKVEFLVSFYNNEISEKSEIFDDQFSVERPDGSNFTLKIRSTKLEDSAMYFCASNRGSNQPQHFGDGTRLSIL.

With regard to this clone: The CDR3 extends 3 residues past the end of the read, so its final part is completed from the germline J gene. The gene calls are TRBV20-1 and TRBJ2-7; 7 nucleotides align to TRBD1. Per germline, CDR1 DFQATT and CDR2 SNEGSKA (reference sequence). The trim removed 2 bases at V and 4 bases at J, leaving 14 bases unmatched. This CDR3 contains 16 residues. The covered CDR3 bases are TGCAGTGCTAGACCGCCGGACAGGAAAGTACGGTACGAG. Protein: CSARPPDRKVRYE. The CDR3 in full is CSARPPDRKVRYEQYF.

With regard to this clone: The read is 3 residues too short to cover the CDR3 end, so that end is filled in from the germline J gene. The chain links TRBV7-9 to TRBJ1-2, with D maybe TRBD1 (6 bases). Germline V lookup: CDR1 SEHNR, CDR2 FQNEAQ (reference sequence). CDR3 length equals 13 residues. The ends were cut back, 8 bases at V and 6 bases at J, with 16 bases in the middle. CDR3 bases read: TGTGCCAGCCCGACAGGAGAAGGGGATGGC. This gives the protein CASPTGEGDG. The CDR3 in full is CASPTGEGDGYTF.

As regards this clone: The read finishes 3 residues shy of the CDR3 end, and the germline J gene is used to complete it. The chain recombines TRBV5-1 with TRBJ1-6; 9 bases match TRBD1. V shed 6 bases, J shed 5 bases, and the junction held 9 bases outside the gene matches. This CDR3 spans 16 amino acids. Germline V lookup: CDR1 SGHRS, CDR2 YFSETQ. The sequenced part of the CDR3 DNA is TGCGCCAGCAAACCCAGGGACAGGGAAAATAATTCACCC. As protein: CASKPRDRENNSP. The entire CDR3 protein reads CASKPRDRENNSPLHF.

As concerns this clone: One junction end disagrees with the germline gene, perhaps due to a read error. From the germline J gene comes the end of the CDR3, since the read stops 3 residues before it. The rearrangement links TRBV13 to TRBJ1-2; tentative D call: TRBD1 (6 bases). This CDR3 contains 14 residues. From germline, CDR1 is PRHDT and CDR2 FYEKMQ (reference sequence). The CDR3 region is CASSPSGGAYDYTF. The sequenced part of the CDR3 DNA is TGTGCCAGCAGCCCTAGCGGGGGGGCGTATGAC.

Points on this clone: Coverage ceases 3 residues before the CDR3 finishes, and the germline J gene fills in the end. The chain uses TRBV19 and TRBJ2-2, with D possibly TRBD1 on 6 matching bases. The CDR3 consists of 14 residues. Germline assignment: CDR1 LNHDA and CDR2 SQIVND (reference sequence). CDR3 amino acids: CASSITGSKSPLFF. The CDR3 bases that were read are TGTGCCAGTAGTATTACAGGGAGTAAGTCACCG.

A note on this clone: The read comes to an end 3 residues before the CDR3 does, leaving the germline J gene to fill in the end. The V call is TRBV7-2, the J call TRBJ1-1; D gene uncertain. V shed 5 bases and J shed 1 base, with 8 bases lying between them. The CDR3 extends over 13 amino acids. Germline V gene sequence: CDR1 SGHTA, CDR2 FQGNSA. The DNA read from the CDR3 is TGTGCCAGCAGCATGCGGGAGAACACTGAA. Translation gives CASSMRENTE. The entire CDR3 protein is CASSMRENTEAFF.

To note about this clone: The read terminates 3 residues ahead of where the CDR3 ends, so the germline J gene completes it. The rearrangement links TRBV19 to TRBJ1-2; no clear D. The CDR3 sequence is 13 residues long. Germline V gives CDR1 LNHDA, CDR2 SQIVND (reference sequence). Partial CDR3 DNA: TGTGCCAGTAGTATAGGGGCCCAAGGCGAC. Encoded protein: CASSIGAQGD. In full, the CDR3 is CASSIGAQGDYTF.

For this clone: The missing CDR3 end, 3 residues past where the read stops, is filled in from the germline J gene. This rearrangement joins TRBV7-6 to TRBJ1-1; tentative D call: TRBD1 (6 bases). Trimming left V 3 bases short and J 2 bases short, with 13 bases between. This CDR3 contains 15 residues. Germline V lookup: CDR1 SGHVS, CDR2 FNYEAQ. The DNA read from the CDR3 is TGTGCCAGCAGCTTTGGGTCTGGGGGCAACACTGAA. Translating gives CASSFGSGGNTE. The whole CDR3 sequence is CASSFGSGGNTEAFF.

With respect to this clone: The read finishes 3 residues shy of the CDR3 end, and the germline J gene is used to complete it. The chain recombines TRBV30 with TRBJ1-2; no clear D gene. V lost 2 bases, J lost 2 bases, and 9 bases lay in between. Per the germline V gene, CDR1 is GTSNPN and CDR2 is SVGIG (reference sequence). The length of the CDR3 is 13 residues. The CDR3 DNA, read in part, is TGTGCCTGGAGTAAAGCCGCAAACTATGGC. This sequence encodes CAWSKAANYG. The full CDR3 is CAWSKAANYGYTF.

Concerning this clone itself: The CDR3 end falls 3 residues outside the read, so it is completed with the germline J gene. The chain is built from TRBV7-3 and TRBJ2-6, with D possibly being TRBD2 (6 bases). The germline gives CDR1 SGHTA, CDR2 FQGTGA. V was clipped by 1 base and J by 0 bases, with 10 bases between them. The CDR3 runs 17 residues. Partial CDR3 DNA: TGTGCCAGCAGCTTAATATCCGGGGGCTCTGGGGCCAACGTC. Translation gives CASSLISGGSGANV. The entire CDR3 reads CASSLISGGSGANVLTF.

Turning to this clone: Coverage ceases 3 residues before the CDR3 finishes, and the germline J gene fills in the end. The genes are TRBV4-1 and TRBJ2-5, with 9 nucleotides matching TRBD1. Germline V CDR1 and CDR2: MGHRA, YSYEKL. V lost 0 bases and J lost 5; bases outside the gene matches: 4. The CDR3 contains 15 residues. The CDR3 protein is CASSQDPTGGETQYF. The covered CDR3 bases are TGCGCCAGCAGCCAAGATCCGACAGGGGGTGAGACC.

A word on this clone: Other DNA sequences from this sample encode an identical CDR3 as well. The CDR3 region is CASRAPGGLNTIYF. The CDR3 bases that were read are TGCGCCAGCAGGGCCCCAGGGGGCCTAAACACC. This chain joins TRBV5-1 and TRBJ1-3, with TRBD1 identical over 8 bases. The CDR3 goes on 3 residues after the read ends, and that part is filled in from the germline J gene. The CDR3 length is 14 residues. The germline V gene encodes CDR1 SGHRS and CDR2 YFSETQ. The junction had 7 bases not matched to a gene; V was cut back by 5 bases and J by 6 bases.

Concerning this clone itself: The CDR3 extends 3 residues past the end of the read, so its final part is completed from the germline J gene. The V call is TRBV20-1, the J call TRBJ2-5; D unclear. The CDR3 runs 11 residues. Germline assignment: CDR1 DFQATT and CDR2 SNEGSKA (reference sequence). Deletions cut 3 bases from V and 4 bases from J, with 6 bases between. The CDR3 DNA, read in part, is TGCAGTGCTAGTGAGCTAGAGACC. It codes for CSASELET. The whole CDR3 reads CSASELETQYF.

A remark on this clone: The read falls 3 residues short of the CDR3 end, and the missing part is taken from the germline J gene. The chain links TRBV7-8 to TRBJ2-3; TRBD2 might be the D (5 bases). The CDR3 length is 14 residues. The germline V and J ends were trimmed by 4 bases and 2 bases, with 10 bases remaining between them. Germline CDR1 reads SGHVS; CDR2 reads FQNEAQ. The part of the CDR3 DNA that was read is TGTGCCAGCAGCTCGCGGACTTACACAGATACG. It specifies CASSSRTYTDT. The complete CDR3 sequence is CASSSRTYTDTQYF.

A note on this clone: The read halts 3 residues ahead of the CDR3 end, with the missing end drawn from the germline J gene. The rearrangement uses TRBV5-6 and TRBJ2-7, with D maybe TRBD1 (5 bases). This CDR3 contains 14 residues. The germline V and J ends were trimmed by 0 bases and 4 bases, with 11 bases remaining between them. CDR1 and CDR2 from the germline V gene are SGHDT and YYEEEE. The sequenced part of the CDR3 DNA is TGTGCCAGCAGCTTGGTCCAGGGTTTATACGAG. Translating gives CASSLVQGLYE. The CDR3, in full, reads CASSLVQGLYEQYF.

Notes on this clone: Sequencing ends 3 residues short of the CDR3 end; the germline J gene provides the rest. The chain carries TRBV5-8 and TRBJ2-1, with D perhaps TRBD1 (5 bases). This CDR3 comprises 15 residues. Trimming took off 0 bases at V and 2 bases at J, with 9 bases between the two ends. The germline gives CDR1 SGHTS, CDR2 YDEGEE. CDR3 sequence reads: CASSLGQSAYNEQFF. The CDR3 bases that were read are TGTGCCAGCAGCTTGGGACAGTCAGCCTACAATGAG. Full variable domain (missing parts from reference TRBV5-8 and TRBJ2-1): EAGVTQSPTHLIKTRGQQATLRCSPISGHTSVYWYQQALGLGLQFLLWYDEGEERNRGNFPPRFSGRQFPNYSSELNVNALELEDSALYLCASSLGQSAYNEQFFGPGTRLTVL.

A note on this clone: The CDR3 extends 3 residues past the end of the read, so its final part is completed from the germline J gene. This chain joins TRBV2 and TRBJ2-1; 9 bases map to TRBD1. Germline V lookup: CDR1 SNHLY, CDR2 FYNNEI. The CDR3 extends over 13 amino acids. The junction had 6 bases not matched to a gene; V was cut back by 6 bases and J by 9 bases. Incomplete CDR3 DNA: TGTGCCAGCAGACCGGGACAGGGCGGTGAG. It codes for CASRPGQGGE. The CDR3, in full, reads CASRPGQGGEQFF.

About this clone: The observed sequence ends 3 residues before the CDR3 terminus, with the missing tail filled in from the germline J gene. The chain combines TRBV2 with TRBJ1-2; 9 bases match TRBD1. With 6 bases clipped from V and 6 bases from J, the junction kept 2 bases outside the gene matches. This CDR3 region has 12 residues. Germline-derived CDR1 and CDR2 are SNHLY and FYNNEI. The sequenced part of the CDR3 DNA is TGTGCCAGCAGCGGGGACAGGGATGGC. This encodes CASSGDRDG. The complete CDR3 sequence is CASSGDRDGYTF.